Shown below are 8 T cell receptor beta chains from a single sample sequenced in a study of cytomegalovirus exposure and HLA in healthy donors. PCR was performed using 60 Vbeta and 13 Jbeta primers. The data were produced by immunoSEQ multiplex PCR, yet TCRdb's version contains in-frame clones alone and is incomplete. The ten most abundant clones cover around 3.9% of a sample with 90,000 to 150,000 clones. Material: PBMCs. Receptors were obtained from a man aged 18 to 30 in good health and CMV-seronegative.

Note on this clone: A junction boundary mismatches the germline segment, possibly from a read error. The rearrangement uses TRBV7-7 and TRBJ2-1, with D unresolved. The CDR3 spans 13 residues. From germline, CDR1 is SSHAT and CDR2 FNYEAQ (reference sequence). This chain's CDR3 is CASSLLQNNEQFF. In nucleotides, the CDR3 is TGTGCTAGCAGCTTACTACAGAACAATGAGCAGTTCTTC.

The chain combines TRBV6-5 with TRBJ2-7; 9 bases map to TRBD1. The CDR3 extends over 15 amino acids. Germline CDR1 and CDR2: MNHEY and SVGAGI. Trimming took 0 bases from V and 5 from J; bases not matched to a gene: 5. CDR3 protein: CASSYSFDRGNEQYF. The CDR3 DNA sequence: TGTGCCAGCAGTTACTCTTTTGACAGGGGGAACGAGCAGTACTTC.

The gene calls are TRBV28 and TRBJ1-5, with D possibly TRBD1 on 5 matching bases. The CDR3 loop spans 15 amino acids. Trimming left V 7 bases short and J 1 base short, with 14 bases between. Germline V gene sequence: CDR1 MDHEN, CDR2 SYDVKM. CDR3 DNA sequence: TGTGCCAGCACCTGGGGGGTGGTAAGCAATCAGCCCCAGCATTTT. It encodes CASTWGVVSNQPQHF. Full variable domain (remainder filled in from reference TRBV28 and TRBJ1-5): DVKVTQSSRYLVKRTGEKVFLECVQDMDHENMFWYRQDPGLGLRLIYFSYDVKMKEKGDIPEGYSVSREKKERFSLILESASTNQTSMYLCASTWGVVSNQPQHFGDGTRLSIL.

The gene calls are TRBV6-5 and TRBJ1-2; TRBD1 is a possible D gene (6 bases). Between the trimmed V and J ends, which lost 3 bases and 8 bases, there was a span of 16 bases. Germline CDR1 and CDR2: MNHEY and SVGAGI. The CDR3 spans 14 residues. In DNA, the CDR3 is TGTGCCAGCAGTTATGGCAGGGGCGCACAGGGCTACACCTTC. This encodes CASSYGRGAQGYTF.

V is TRBV5-1 and J is TRBJ2-1; 8 nucleotides agree with TRBD2. Germline V gene data show CDR1 as SGHRS and CDR2 as YFSETQ. The V and J ends lost 0 bases and 7 bases, in that order; junction bases with no gene match: 18. The CDR3 covers 19 residues. CDR3 coding DNA: TGCGCCAGCAGCTTGGGCTTAGCGGTAACGGGGGGGCAGAGGAATGAGCAGTTCTTC. Translation gives CASSLGLAVTGGQRNEQFF.

The J gene is TRBJ2-2, the V gene TRBV14; TRBD1 matches at 7 bases. CDR1 and CDR2 (germline): SGHDN, FVKESK. Losses at the gene ends were 4 bases for V and 2 bases for J; bases not matched to a gene: 16. The length of the CDR3 is 19 residues. DNA of the CDR3: TGTGCCAGCAGCCGACAACCGGGACAGTCGAATATTAACACCGGGGAGCTGTTTTTT. Encoded protein: CASSRQPGQSNINTGELFF. The full variable domain, rest sourced from reference TRBV14 and TRBJ2-2, is EAGVTQFPSHSVIEKGQTVTLRCDPISGHDNLYWYRRVMGKEIKFLLHFVKESKQDESGMPNNRFLAERTGGTYSTLKVQPAELEDSGVYFCASSRQPGQSNINTGELFFGEGSRLTVL.

The V and J genes are TRBV27 and TRBJ2-7, with D perhaps matching TRBD1 (5 bases). CDR3 length equals 13 residues. Germline lookup yields CDR1 MNHEY and CDR2 SMNVEV (reference sequence). Trimming shortened V by 2 bases and J by 3 bases, and 8 bases separated the two germline ends. CDR3 bases: TGTGCCAGCAGTTTAAGGGGAAACTACGAGCAGTACTTC. As protein: CASSLRGNYEQYF.

The chain employs TRBV6-1 and TRBJ2-7, with 13 bases aligning to TRBD2. The V gene's germline CDR1 is MNHNS and CDR2 SASEGT. V was pared by 4 bases and J by 2 bases, with 11 bases of the junction left unmatched. The CDR3 length is 18 residues. The CDR3 region is CASSGTSGRIMGAYEQYF. The CDR3 coding sequence is TGTGCCAGCAGTGGGACTAGCGGGAGAATAATGGGGGCCTACGAGCAGTACTTC.